This T cell receptor beta chain came from a study of blood T cell repertoires in COVID-19. Overall study context: Whether acute or convalescent, the COVID-19 samples came from the United States, Italy and Spain.

There are 14 residues in the CDR3. The germline CDR1 and CDR2 sequences are LGHDT and YNNKEL (reference sequence). V lost 1 base and J lost 7, with 11 bases in between. Generated by immunoSEQ multiplex PCR, the TCRdb table keeps only in-frame clones and is missing some. The sample has 250,000 or so clones, approximately 84% seen once; the top ten hold 6.6%. Participants were aged roughly 18 to 100 years from approximately 23 US areas. This TCR derives from a woman aged 50 to 65 who had been exposed to COVID-19. The gene calls are TRBV3-1 (or the pseudogene TRBV3-2) and TRBJ1-5; possibly TRBD1 for D (5 bases). Sequencing was performed on PBMCs or T cells enriched from blood (not recorded which). The CDR3 DNA is TGTGCCAGCAGCCAAGCAGGGTGGGTCCAGCCCCAGCATTTT. Protein: CASSQAGWVQPQHF.